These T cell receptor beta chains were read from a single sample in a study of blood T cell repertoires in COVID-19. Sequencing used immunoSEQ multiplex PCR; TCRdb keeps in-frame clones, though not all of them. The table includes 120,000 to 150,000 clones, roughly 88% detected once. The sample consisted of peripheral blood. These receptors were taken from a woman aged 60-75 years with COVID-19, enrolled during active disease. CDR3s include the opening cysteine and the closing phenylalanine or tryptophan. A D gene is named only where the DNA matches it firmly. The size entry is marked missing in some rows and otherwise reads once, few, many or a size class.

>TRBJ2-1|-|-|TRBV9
CASSVPTRVNEQFF
TGTGCCAGCAGCGTACCAACGAGGGTCAATGAGCAGTTCTTC
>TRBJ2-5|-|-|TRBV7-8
CASSLSRAGETQYF
TGTGCCAGCAGCTTAAGCAGGGCTGGGGAGACCCAGTACTTC
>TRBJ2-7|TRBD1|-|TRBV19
CASSIGLIQGATYEQYF
TGTGCCAGTAGTATCGGTTTAATTCAGGGGGCCACCTACGAGCAGTACTTC
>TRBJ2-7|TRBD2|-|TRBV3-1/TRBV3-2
CASSQELAGEQYF
TGTGCCAGCAGCCAAGAACTAGCGGGGGAGCAGTACTTC
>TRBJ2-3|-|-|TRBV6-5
CASSGTPSTDTQYF
TGTGCCAGCAGCGGGACTCCGAGCACAGATACGCAGTATTTT
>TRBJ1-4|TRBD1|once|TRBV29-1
CSVGGTGVEKLFF
TGCAGCGTTGGGGGGACAGGGGTCGAAAAACTGTTTTTT
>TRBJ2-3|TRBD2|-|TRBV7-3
CASSLRSSRGYTDTQYF
TGTGCCAGCAGCTTAAGGTCTTCGCGGGGGTACACAGATACGCAGTATTTT
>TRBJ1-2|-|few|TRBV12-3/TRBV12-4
CASSFRHIGGYTF
TGTGCCAGCAGTTTTAGACATATCGGTGGCTACACCTTC
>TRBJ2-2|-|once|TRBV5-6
CASSLSSNTGELFF
TGTGCCAGCAGCTTGTCCTCGAACACCGGGGAGCTGTTTTTT
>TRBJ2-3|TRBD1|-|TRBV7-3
CASRLNRGNTQYF
TGTGCCAGCAGGTTAAACAGGGGCAATACGCAGTATTTT
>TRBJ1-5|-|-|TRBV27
CASSLTATTGPQHF
TGTGCCAGCAGTTTAACAGCTACAACTGGACCCCAGCATTTT
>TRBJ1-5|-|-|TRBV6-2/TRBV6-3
CASSFSRPPPRQPQHF
TGTGCCAGCAGTTTTAGTCGTCCCCCTCCCAGGCAGCCCCAGCATTTT
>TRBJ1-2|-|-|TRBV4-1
CASSSTGGLGYGYTF
TGCGCCAGCTCGTCCACGGGGGGCCTGGGTTATGGCTACACCTTC
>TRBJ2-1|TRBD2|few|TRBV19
CASSTFSPLAGEPYNEQFF
TGTGCCAGTAGTACTTTCTCACCCCTAGCGGGTGAACCGTACAATGAGCAGTTCTTC
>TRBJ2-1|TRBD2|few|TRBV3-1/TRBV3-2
CASSRGTSGINEQFF
TGTGCCAGCAGCCGAGGGACTAGCGGGATCAATGAGCAGTTCTTC
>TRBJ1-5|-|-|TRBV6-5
CASNREQEYQPQHF
TGTGCCAGCAATCGAGAACAGGAGTATCAGCCCCAGCATTTT
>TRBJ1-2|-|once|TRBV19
CASSIWGRYGYTF
TGTGCCAGTAGTATATGGGGGCGGTATGGCTACACCTTC
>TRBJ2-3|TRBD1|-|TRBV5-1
CASSLDRQGNTDTQYF
TGCGCCAGCAGCTTGGACAGACAGGGGAACACAGATACGCAGTATTTT
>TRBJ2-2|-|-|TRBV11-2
CASSLMLATGASGELFF
TGTGCCAGCAGCTTAATGTTAGCTACTGGGGCATCCGGGGAGCTGTTTTTT
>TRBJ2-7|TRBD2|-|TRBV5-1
CASSPTSGGVYEQYF
TGCGCCAGCAGCCCGACTAGCGGGGGCGTCTACGAGCAGTACTTC
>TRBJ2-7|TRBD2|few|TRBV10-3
CAIGGLEIYEQYF
TGTGCCATCGGGGGACTAGAGATCTACGAGCAGTACTTC